One and the same sample provided the 5 T cell receptor beta chains below, sequenced in a study of T cell clonotyping in hematopoietic cell transplantation. Clones were read by immunoSEQ multiplex PCR, and TCRdb kept only the in-frame ones, dropping some. The top ten hold approximately 5.3% of the sample, which has about 47,000 clones, around 84% seen once. The time point denotes: recipient sample about 28 days before transplant, after cytoreduction. The specimen was peripheral blood mononuclear cells, collected before stem cell transplant. The receptors stem from a man in his 60s with myelodysplastic syndrome. Some clones in this sample may be carry-over from other donors' samples.

The chain is built from TRBV5-1 and TRBJ2-5; 7 nucleotides align to TRBD1. Germline CDR1 and CDR2: SGHRS and YFSETQ. CDR3 length equals 16 residues. The trim removed 4 bases at V and 4 bases at J, leaving 13 bases unmatched. Here the CDR3 reads CASSLGTDVSGETQYF. CDR3 nucleotides: TGCGCCAGCAGCCTCGGGACAGACGTTTCGGGAGAGACCCAGTACTTC. The variable domain in full, completed from reference TRBV5-1 and TRBJ2-5, reads KAGVTQTPRYLIKTRGQQVTLSCSPISGHRSVSWYQQTPGQGLQFLFEYFSETQRNKGNFPGRFSGRQFSNSRSEMNVSTLELGDSALYLCASSLGTDVSGETQYFGPGTRLLVL.

The V and J genes are TRBV15 and TRBJ2-1, with D possibly being TRBD1 or TRBD2 (5 bases each). V was cut by 2 bases and J by 4 bases, with 12 bases left in between. CDR1 LNHNV and CDR2 YYDKDF come from the germline V gene (reference sequence). This CDR3 has 15 residues. CDR3 sequence: CATSRPGTRYNEQFF. CDR3 sequence (DNA): TGTGCCACCAGCAGACCCGGGACGAGGTACAATGAGCAGTTCTTC.

The chain employs TRBV6-5 and TRBJ2-5, with 10 bases fitting TRBD1. The V segment lost 4 bases and the J segment 6 bases; nucleotides outside the gene matches: 5. CDR3 length: 14 residues. Looked up from germline, CDR1 is MNHEY and CDR2 is SVGAGI. CDR3 loop: CASSLDRGTKTQYF. CDR3 DNA sequence: TGTGCCAGCAGTTTGGACAGGGGGACAAAGACCCAGTACTTC.

The chain links TRBV6-5 to TRBJ1-4; 8 bases are a match to TRBD1. V lost 5 bases, J lost 8 bases, and 7 bases stayed unmatched. CDR1 and CDR2 (germline): MNHEY, SVGAGI. The CDR3 loop spans 14 amino acids. CDR3 in amino acids: CASSQDRAQEKLFF. The CDR3 nucleotides are TGTGCCAGCAGTCAGGACAGGGCACAGGAAAAACTGTTTTTT.

This clone showed up just a few times. The V gene is TRBV19, the J gene TRBJ2-5; D is uncertain. Trimming stripped 3 bases from V and 2 bases from J, with 10 bases between. The CDR3 contains 14 residues. From germline, CDR1 is LNHDA and CDR2 SQIVND (reference sequence). CDR3 sequence (DNA): TGTGCCAGTAGTATGTTGGGTCTTCAAGAGACCCAGTACTTC. Its protein product is CASSMLGLQETQYF.